This entry describes one T cell receptor (beta chain). The clone's antigen remains unknown. Base-call qualities are not available, and no considerably larger clone is one nucleotide away. One collaborating source in Seattle enrolled patients while the patients were actively infected and followed the patients over time throughout the course of disease. The collaborating institutions used their own protocols to collect whole blood in K2EDTA tubes. For TCRbeta analysis, collaborators shipped samples in one of three forms: frozen whole blood, isolated PBMCs, or DNA extracted from either of those sample types. This record comes from a study of blood T cell repertoires in COVID-19 (dated by TCRdb to about 2020). Study-wide context: Collaborator samples came from the United States, Italy and Spain and covered acute and convalescent phases of COVID-19. The prospective study material was composed of cDNA or gDNA derived from T cells, B-cell-depleted T cells, or PBMCs. The dataset comprised deeply sampled blood TCRbeta repertoires from subjects exposed to, actively infected with, or recovered from COVID-19. The repertoires were made available in a free public database intended to serve as a resource for research on the immune response to SARS-CoV-2. Samples came from the ongoing ImmuneRACE study (first 160 participants) plus 1,254 subjects from 6 global collaborators. Sample metadata almost always included a de-identified subject ID, COVID-19 status, age in years and sex. HLA class I and class II types, where available, came from metadata supplied by the sample provider rather than from assay-based typing. General conclusions and limits of the study: The quantity of clinical and demographic metadata differed by source and by participant and was supplied without curation.

TCRbeta CDR3 regions were amplified from genomic DNA by means of the immunoSEQ Assay, a bias-controlled multiplex PCR. On the study's bioinformatics: Within the assay, amplification of reference gene primers was used to estimate how many nucleated cells each sample contained. Sequence reads were collapsed and filtered to measure the absolute abundance of every unique TCRbeta CDR3 rearrangement. For each sample, productive Simpson clonality was calculated as the square root of Simpson's diversity index across productive rearrangements. TCRdb took over this immuneACCESS table, retaining in-frame rearrangements with V and J assigned. Such tables are incomplete; in checked studies, under half of the missing clones stem from an unresolved V gene, and the remainder is unexplained. That table supplies the V and J calls and clone size; D and trimming were determined from the DNA. The sample includes roughly 480,000 clones, with about 88% observed a single time. The biggest ten clones account for roughly 1% of the sample.

The CDR3 covers 14 residues, taking in both the cysteine and the phenylalanine. Just CDR3 DNA is preserved here, 42 bases in frame from base 1. CDR1 MGHRA and CDR2 YSYEKL are derived from the germline V gene. Trimming takes 4 bases from V and 3 bases from J, and the germline ends sit 12 bases apart. The sequence came from a man between 18 and 35 years old with COVID-19, enrolled during active disease. The sequenced sample consisted of peripheral blood. This chain is built from TRBV4-1 and TRBJ1-1, with a tentative D gene TRBD1 over 6 matching bases. The DNA reads TGCGCCAGCAGCCCCCGACCAGGGGACACTGAAGCTTTCTTT. It translates to CASSPRPGDTEAFF.